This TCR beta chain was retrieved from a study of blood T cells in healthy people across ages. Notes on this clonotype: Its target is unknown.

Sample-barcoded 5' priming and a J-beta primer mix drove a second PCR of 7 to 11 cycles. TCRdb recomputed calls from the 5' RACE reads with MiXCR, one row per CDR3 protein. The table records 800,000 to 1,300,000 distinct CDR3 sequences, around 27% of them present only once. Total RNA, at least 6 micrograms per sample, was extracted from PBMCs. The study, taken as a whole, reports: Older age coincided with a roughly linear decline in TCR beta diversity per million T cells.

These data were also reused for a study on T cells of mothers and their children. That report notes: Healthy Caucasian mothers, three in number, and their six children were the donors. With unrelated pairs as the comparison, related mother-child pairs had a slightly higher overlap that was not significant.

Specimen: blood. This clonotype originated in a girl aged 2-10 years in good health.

CDR3 sequence reads: CAISRQTRLASTDTQYF. The CDR3 DNA reads TGTGCCATCAGTAGACAGACCCGACTAGCGAGCACAGATACGCAGTATTTT. The rearrangement links TRBV10-3 to TRBJ2-3; 8 bases map to TRBD2. The CDR3 has 17 residues. The junction had 10 bases not matched to a gene; V was cut back by 5 bases and J by 0 bases. Germline V gene data show CDR1 as ENHRY and CDR2 as SYGVKD.